These T cell receptor beta chains were read from a single sample in a study of CD4 T cells in relation to SARS-CoV-2 and coronaviruses. Only in-frame clones appear in the TCRdb table, and some are missing; sequencing was by immunoSEQ multiplex PCR. The sample has under 20,000 clones, around 75% seen once; the top ten hold 20% to 25%. These receptors are not linked to any known antigen. The sample consisted of CD4+ T cells from PBMCs, cultured in vitro. Receptor source: a human donor in good health. Both conserved end residues are part of each CDR3. A D gene is named only where the DNA matches it firmly. For some rows the clone size is stated as once, few or many, or as a class when expanded; others skip it.

clone_size j_call d_call v_call cdr3_nt cdr3_aa
few TRBJ1-2 NA TRBV7-9 TGTGCCAGCAGCGGGGGGAACTATGGCTACACCTTC CASSGGNYGYTF
NA TRBJ1-2 NA TRBV12-3/TRBV12-4 TGTGCCAGCAGCCATCCCGTCCTCTATGGCTACACCTTC CASSHPVLYGYTF
large TRBJ2-3 TRBD2 TRBV19 TGTGCCAGTAGACCAGGACTAGCGGGAGGTTACCGCACAGATACGCAGTATTTT CASRPGLAGGYRTDTQYF
NA TRBJ1-2 NA TRBV7-2 TGTGCCAGCAGCTTAGTTCCTGGGGATGGCGGCTACACCTTC CASSLVPGDGGYTF
few TRBJ1-3 NA TRBV16 TGTGCCAGCAGCCAGGGTTCTGGAAACACCATATATTTT CASSQGSGNTIYF
NA TRBJ2-5 TRBD2 TRBV7-2 TGTGCCAGCAGCCCGGGACTAGCGGGGTCGGAGACCCAGTACTTC CASSPGLAGSETQYF
NA TRBJ1-1 NA TRBV10-3 TGTGCCATCAGTGTCAGGGGAGGAGGTACTGAAGCTTTCTTT CAISVRGGGTEAFF
NA TRBJ1-6 NA TRBV7-8 TGTGCCAGCAGCTCGGAAGGGGAGGGGTATAATTCACCCCTCCACTTT CASSSEGEGYNSPLHF
NA TRBJ2-7 TRBD2 TRBV30 TGTGCCTGGACGACGGGACTAGGGCATAGCGACGAGCAGTACTTC CAWTTGLGHSDEQYF
NA TRBJ2-7 TRBD2 TRBV6-1 TGTGCCAGCAGTGACCGAGCGGGAGGGGTCTACGAGCAGTACTTC CASSDRAGGVYEQYF
NA TRBJ2-5 NA TRBV5-1 TGCGCCAGCAGCTCTCTCGTGCAAGAGACCCAGTACTTC CASSSLVQETQYF
once TRBJ2-4 NA TRBV6-4 TGTGCCAGCAGTGACACCCAGAAAAACATTCAGTACTTC CASSDTQKNIQYF
NA TRBJ2-2 NA TRBV11-3 TGTGCCAGCAGCTTAAGCCTTGGGGCCGGGGAGCTGTTTTTT CASSLSLGAGELFF
NA TRBJ2-3 NA TRBV6-2/TRBV6-3 TGTGCCAGCAGTCGGGACGTAGGGACACGGAACACAGATACGCAGTATTTT CASSRDVGTRNTDTQYF
NA TRBJ2-5 NA TRBV5-1 TGCGCCAGCAGCTTGGGGGGGCAGGGTAAAGAGACCCAGTACTTC CASSLGGQGKETQYF
NA TRBJ1-6 TRBD1 TRBV7-9 TGTGCCAGCAGCCGGACAGGTTATAATTCACCCCTCCACTTT CASSRTGYNSPLHF
NA TRBJ1-5 TRBD1 TRBV2 TGTGCCAGCAGGGAAGGGACAGGTGGTCCTAGCAATCAGCCCCAGCATTTT CASREGTGGPSNQPQHF
NA TRBJ2-3 TRBD1 TRBV6-5 TGTGCCAGCAGTCACAGGGGGCGGACATCAGATACGCAGTATTTT CASSHRGRTSDTQYF
medium-sized TRBJ1-1 TRBD1 TRBV29-1 TGCAGCGTAATGACGACAGGGGGCAACACTGAAGCTTTCTTT CSVMTTGGNTEAFF
few TRBJ2-1 TRBD1 TRBV6-5 TGTGCCAGCAGTTACGGGGACAGGGGAAATGAGCAGTTCTTC CASSYGDRGNEQFF
few TRBJ2-1 NA TRBV7-9 TGTGCCAGCAGCTTAGGTCTAGCGAACAATGAGCAGTTCTTC CASSLGLANNEQFF
NA TRBJ2-7 NA TRBV18 TGTGCCAGCTCACCACAGGGGGGCGGGCTCGAGCAGTACTTC CASSPQGGGLEQYF
few TRBJ1-1 NA TRBV5-1 TGCGCCAGCAGCTTTCAGGATGGGCGTAACACTGAAGCTTTCTTT CASSFQDGRNTEAFF
few TRBJ1-1 NA TRBV20-1 TGCAGTGCCCCGCAGGGAGCTGAAGCTTTCTTT CSAPQGAEAFF
NA TRBJ2-7 TRBD1 TRBV7-2 TGTGCCAGCAGTCACGGGACAGCGTCCTACGAGCAGTACTTC CASSHGTASYEQYF
NA TRBJ2-5 TRBD1 TRBV5-6 TGTGCCAGCAGGGGGACAGGTCGCGAGACCCAGTACTTC CASRGTGRETQYF
NA TRBJ1-2 NA TRBV20-1 TGCAGTGCTAGTAGCAGGGATGGCTACACCTTC CSASSRDGYTF
NA TRBJ1-4 NA TRBV30 TGTGCCTGGATGGGAAAACGGTCTGAAAAACTGTTTTTT CAWMGKRSEKLFF
few TRBJ1-2 NA TRBV5-4 TGTGCCAGCAGCCCCTCGGGATTTATCAACTATGGCTACACCTTC CASSPSGFINYGYTF
NA TRBJ2-7 TRBD1 TRBV29-1 TGCAGCGTTACTGGCAGGGGGTTTAGATACGAGCAGTACTTC CSVTGRGFRYEQYF
NA TRBJ2-3 TRBD2 TRBV7-8 TGTGCCAGCAGCTCTAGACTAGCGGGAGGTGGCACAGATACGCAGTATTTT CASSSRLAGGGTDTQYF
once TRBJ2-3 NA TRBV9 TGTGCCAGCAGCGTAGTAGCGGCGTTTAGCACAGATACGCAGTATTTT CASSVVAAFSTDTQYF
NA TRBJ2-2 TRBD2 TRBV5-1 TGCGCCAGTTATAGCGGGGGGCAAGTCACCGGGGAGCTGTTTTTT CASYSGGQVTGELFF
NA TRBJ1-2 NA TRBV25-1 TGTGCCAGCAGTGAATTAGGGGCAGGGGAATCCTATGGCTACACCTTC CASSELGAGESYGYTF
NA TRBJ2-5 TRBD2 TRBV3-1/TRBV3-2 TGTGCCAGCGGACTAGCGGGAGTTGAAGAGACCCAGTACTTC CASGLAGVEETQYF
NA TRBJ2-1 NA TRBV5-8 TGTGCCAGCAGCTTAGAGGTCGGTGAGCAGTTCTTC CASSLEVGEQFF
once TRBJ2-7 TRBD1 TRBV11-3 TGTGCCAGCAGCTTAGATAGGTCGGGACAGGATCTCAGGGAGCAGTACTTC CASSLDRSGQDLREQYF
NA TRBJ1-5 NA TRBV29-1 TGCAGCGTTGAAGATCGAGGGGCCCAGCATTTT CSVEDRGAQHF
few TRBJ2-1 NA TRBV28 TGTGCCAGCAGTGGGAGCGGGCCTTACAATGAGCAGTTCTTC CASSGSGPYNEQFF
few TRBJ1-4 NA TRBV30 TGTGCCTGGAGCATGGGGCCCTCCGGCGAAAAACTGTTTTTT CAWSMGPSGEKLFF
NA TRBJ2-7 TRBD2 TRBV27 TGTGCCAGCAGTTTATTATGGGGGGGTGCCTACGAGCAGTACTTC CASSLLWGGAYEQYF